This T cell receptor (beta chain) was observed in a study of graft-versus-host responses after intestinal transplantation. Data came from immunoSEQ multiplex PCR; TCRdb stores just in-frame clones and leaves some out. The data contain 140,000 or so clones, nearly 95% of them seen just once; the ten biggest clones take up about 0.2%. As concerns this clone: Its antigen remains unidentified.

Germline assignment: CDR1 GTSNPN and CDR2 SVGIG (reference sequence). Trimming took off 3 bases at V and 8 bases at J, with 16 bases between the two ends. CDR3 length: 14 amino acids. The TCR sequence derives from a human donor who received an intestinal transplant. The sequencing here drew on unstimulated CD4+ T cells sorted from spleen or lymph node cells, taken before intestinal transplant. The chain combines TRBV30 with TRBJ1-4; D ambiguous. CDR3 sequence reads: CAWRIHAKVEKLFF. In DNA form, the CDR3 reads TGTGCCTGGAGGATACATGCAAAGGTAGAAAAACTGTTTTTT.